Listed here is a single TCR beta chain. This CDR3 has 15 amino acids. Germline CDR1 and CDR2: SGHRS and YFSETQ. V lost 1 base, J lost 1 base, and 11 bases lay in between. Only Caucasian adults living in Nashville, Tennessee served as donors. TCRdb's copy holds only in-frame clones and misses some; the assay was immunoSEQ multiplex PCR. The sample includes 2 million to 2.5 million clones, 85% to 95% of them seen just once. The data were obtained in a study of shared clonotypes between healthy human individuals. The receptor was isolated from a man aged 18 to 30 in good health. Some clones in this sample may be carry-over from other donors' samples. Sequenced: naive CD4+ T cells from PBMCs. Regarding subset: CD45RA+ positively selected. J is TRBJ1-1 and V is TRBV5-1; possible D gene TRBD1, 6 bases. This chain's CDR3 is CASSLQGSWNTEAFF. DNA of the CDR3: TGCGCCAGCAGCTTGCAGGGGTCTTGGAACACTGAAGCTTTCTTT.